This entry lists 31 T cell receptor beta chains sequenced from one sample in a study of T cells expressing NK-cell markers. Using the 5' RACE reads, TCRdb records one entry per CDR3 protein without DNA. The listing records 550,000 to 600,000 distinct CDR3 sequences. Sequencing was done on a sample of blood T cells: a sorted CD56 or NKG2C T cell subset, CD4+ or CD8+ T cells, or bulk PBMC T cells (not recorded which). The receptors derive from a man younger than 35 in good health.

The V gene is TRBV5-6, the J gene TRBJ2-2; there is no DNA to check the TCRdb D call of TRBD2. From germline, CDR1 is SGHDT and CDR2 YYEEEE. The CDR3 spans 17 residues. The CDR3 region is CASSDRGPSGRNGELFF. Filled out from reference TRBV5-6 and TRBJ2-2, the complete variable domain reads DAGVTQSPTHLIKTRGQQVTLRCSPKSGHDTVSWYQQALGQGPQFIFQYYEEEERQRGNFPDRFSGHQFPNYSSELNVNALLLGDSALYLCASSDRGPSGRNGELFFGEGSRLTVL.

This chain links TRBV4-3 with TRBJ1-6. The CDR3 length is 14 residues. Germline loops: CDR1 LGHNA, CDR2 YSLEER. The CDR3 loop reads CASSQDEEGKPLHF.

The chain couples TRBV12-3 or TRBV12-4 to TRBJ2-2; TCRdb calls TRBD2, which cannot be checked without DNA. CDR3 size: 15 residues. The CDR3 sequence: CATVAGGRWTGELFF.

J is TRBJ2-1 and V is TRBV24-1. This CDR3 has 13 amino acids. Germline V gene data show CDR1 as KGHDR and CDR2 as SFDVKD. This CDR3 is CATSGALYNEQFF.

The chain uses TRBV20-1 and TRBJ2-1; TCRdb outputs TRBD2, but without DNA this stays unchecked. Per the germline V gene, CDR1 is DFQATT and CDR2 is SNEGSKA (reference sequence). The CDR3 spans 14 residues. CDR3 protein: CIAVVTSGYNEQFF.

The V and J genes are TRBV20-1 and TRBJ2-3; TCRdb's assignment of TRBD2 cannot be checked, as there is no DNA. CDR3 length: 17 residues. In germline, CDR1 is DFQATT, CDR2 SNEGSKA (reference sequence). This chain's CDR3 is CSARVPPGGGRTDTQYF.

This chain uses TRBV7-2 with TRBJ2-7; lacking DNA, the TRBD1 call made by TCRdb goes unchecked. Germline V lookup: CDR1 SGHTA, CDR2 FQGNSA. The CDR3 contains 15 residues. CDR3: CASSLDDQGIDEQYF.

V is TRBV3-1 and J is TRBJ2-1; TCRdb's D call, TRBD2, is unchecked because there is no DNA. Per germline, CDR1 LGHDT and CDR2 YNNKEL (reference sequence). This CDR3 has 15 residues. This CDR3 reads CASSQGLAGGSEQFF.

The chain uses TRBV5-1 and TRBJ2-1; lacking DNA, the TRBD1 call made by TCRdb goes unchecked. The germline CDR1 and CDR2 sequences are SGHRS and YFSETQ. The length of the CDR3 is 15 residues. CDR3 in amino acids: CASSPTGTAYNEQFF.

The chain employs TRBV20-1 and TRBJ1-2. Germline V gene lookup returns CDR1 DFQATT and CDR2 SNEGSKA (reference sequence). There are 12 residues in the CDR3. The CDR3 region is CSARDGSYGYTF.

This rearrangement joins TRBV6-1 to TRBJ1-1; TCRdb's assignment of TRBD1 cannot be checked, as there is no DNA. This CDR3 has 14 residues. Germline V gene sequence: CDR1 MNHNS, CDR2 SASEGT. CDR3 sequence reads: CASRRQGLFPEAFF.

The genes are TRBV12-3 or TRBV12-4 and TRBJ1-2; no DNA is available, so the TRBD1 call from TCRdb remains unchecked. The CDR3 contains 15 residues. The CDR3 is CASRTSGDSWRGYTF.

This chain joins TRBV27 and TRBJ2-7; absent DNA, TCRdb's TRBD2 call cannot be checked. CDR3 size: 14 residues. Looked up from germline, CDR1 is MNHEY and CDR2 is SMNVEV (reference sequence). The CDR3 protein is CASSSSPSSYEQYF.

This chain connects TRBV7-2 to TRBJ2-3; absent DNA, TCRdb's TRBD2 call cannot be checked. The CDR3 contains 16 residues. Germline CDR1 and CDR2: SGHTA and FQGNSA. This chain's CDR3 is CASSLTSGRPRDTQYF.

This sequence joins TRBV12-3 or TRBV12-4 and TRBJ2-1; with no DNA, the TCRdb D assignment of TRBD2 cannot be verified. This CDR3 comprises 16 residues. CDR3 region: CASSPRLADVYNEQFF.

V usage is TRBV20-1 and J usage is TRBJ2-3; TCRdb reports TRBD2, a call that lacks DNA to check it against. The CDR3 totals 20 residues. In germline, CDR1 is DFQATT, CDR2 SNEGSKA (reference sequence). The CDR3 reads CSATTLAGGVIAGLADTQYF.

The chain combines TRBV20-1 with TRBJ1-4; TCRdb selects TRBD1, and the lack of DNA leaves this call unchecked. The CDR3 runs 13 residues. Per the germline V gene, CDR1 is DFQATT and CDR2 is SNEGSKA (reference sequence). The CDR3 protein is CSARGQRLMELFF.

The chain carries TRBV6-2 or TRBV6-3 and TRBJ2-7; TCRdb calls TRBD2, which cannot be checked without DNA. Germline CDR1 is MNHEY and CDR2 is SVGEGT. This CDR3 spans 17 amino acids. CDR3 sequence reads: CASRAGTSGRYPYEQYF.

V usage is TRBV5-5 and J usage is TRBJ1-2; TCRdb indicates TRBD1, and absent DNA this call remains unverified. In germline, CDR1 is SGHKS, CDR2 YYEKEE (reference sequence). The CDR3 runs to 15 residues. This chain's CDR3 is CASSAPGQGFSGYTF. Filled out from reference TRBV5-5 and TRBJ1-2, the complete variable domain reads DAGVTQSPTHLIKTRGQQVTLRCSPISGHKSVSWYQQVLGQGPQFIFQYYEKEERGRGNFPDRFSARQFPNYSSELNVNALLLGDSALYLCASSAPGQGFSGYTFGSGTRLTVV.

This chain joins TRBV18 and TRBJ2-5. The CDR3 spans 13 residues. Germline CDR1 KGHSH, CDR2 LQKENI. The CDR3 loop is CASSPDLIETQYF.

The rearrangement joins TRBV28 to TRBJ2-5; TCRdb indicates TRBD2, and absent DNA this call remains unverified. CDR3 length: 14 residues. Germline V CDR1 and CDR2: MDHEN, SYDVKM. Here the CDR3 reads CASRGTSGQETQYF.

The V and J genes are TRBV20-1 and TRBJ1-4. The CDR3 is 14 residues long. Per germline, CDR1 DFQATT and CDR2 SNEGSKA (reference sequence). CDR3 sequence: CSARMGTTNEKLFF.

The V gene is TRBV29-1, the J gene TRBJ2-3; TCRdb outputs TRBD2, but without DNA this stays unchecked. Germline V gene sequence: CDR1 SQVTM, CDR2 ANQGSEA. The CDR3 extends over 14 amino acids. The CDR3 region is CSTNGLAYTDTQYF.

The rearrangement joins TRBV29-1 to TRBJ1-1; TCRdb's D gene call, TRBD1, goes unchecked for lack of DNA. Germline V gene sequence: CDR1 SQVTM, CDR2 ANQGSEA. The CDR3 loop spans 14 amino acids. The CDR3 loop is CSGTVVGVGTEAFF. Variable domain in full (rest from reference TRBV29-1 and TRBJ1-1): SAVISQKPSRDICQRGTSLTIQCQVDSQVTMMFWYRQQPGQSLTLIATANQGSEATYESGFVIDKFPISRPNLTFSTLTVSNMSPEDSSIYLCSGTVVGVGTEAFFGQGTRLTVV.

The chain combines TRBV12-3 or TRBV12-4 with TRBJ1-1; TCRdb outputs TRBD1, but without DNA this stays unchecked. CDR3 length equals 16 residues. The CDR3 sequence is CASSPRTGRGDTEAFF.

The chain employs TRBV5-1 and TRBJ2-1. The length of the CDR3 is 14 residues. Germline loops: CDR1 SGHRS, CDR2 YFSETQ. This CDR3 is CASSLTTPVNEQFF.

CDR3 protein: CASSESRGTGRGFF. V and J are TRBV25-1 and TRBJ2-1; TCRdb returns TRBD1, unconfirmable since there is no DNA. Germline lookup yields CDR1 MGHDK and CDR2 SYGVNS. This CDR3 contains 14 residues.

J is TRBJ2-7 and V is TRBV10-3; as DNA is missing, the TRBD1 call by TCRdb cannot be tested. From germline, CDR1 is ENHRY and CDR2 SYGVKD. The CDR3 length is 14 residues. The CDR3 loop is CAIRSDRGRNEQYF.

The genes are TRBV12-3 or TRBV12-4 and TRBJ2-2; as DNA is missing, the TRBD1 call by TCRdb cannot be tested. The CDR3 contains 14 residues. The chain's CDR3 is CASTPGIYTGELFF.

The chain carries TRBV5-1 and TRBJ1-1. CDR3 size: 14 residues. Per the germline V gene, CDR1 is SGHRS and CDR2 is YFSETQ. The CDR3 region is CASSQEGWNTEAFF.

The chain couples TRBV29-1 to TRBJ2-2; the D call of TRBD2 rests on TCRdb alone, since no DNA is present to check it. Germline loops: CDR1 SQVTM, CDR2 ANQGSEA. The CDR3 totals 14 residues. The CDR3 region is CSVRPHGGTGELFF.